This TCR beta chain originates from a study of T cells in Graves' hyperthyroidism and ophthalmopathy (dated by TCRdb to the late 2010s). As for the study more broadly: Peripheral blood samples were taken at the time of initial diagnosis, prior to any treatment. Thyroid tissue and blood T-cell repertoires from roughly six Graves' hyperthyroidism patients were also compared in the study. A discovery cohort of about 96 patients, 43 with Graves' ophthalmopathy and roughly 59 with stable Graves' hyperthyroidism, was used to find distinguishing TCR V-J signatures. Following sampling, methimazole starting at 30 mg daily was given to hyperthyroidism patients, and high-dose intravenous methylprednisolone was given to ophthalmopathy patients. The paper reports TCR Vbeta CDR3 sequencing of roughly 140 peripheral blood samples: 40 or so ophthalmopathy, roughly 80 hyperthyroidism and 17 progressor patients. An independent validation cohort of fewer than 20 hyperthyroidism patients and approximately 16 patients who later progressed to ophthalmopathy tested prospective prediction of ophthalmopathy. The 95 to 100 discovery patients were randomly split 7:3 into training and test sets. Overall results and qualifications from the work: A model built on a 13 V-J signature distinguished ophthalmopathy from stable hyperthyroidism, reaching 85% to 90% sensitivity and under 84% specificity in cross-validation and 80%/75% in testing. No statistical method was used to set the sample size in advance, and investigators knew the group allocation. In validation, progression to ophthalmopathy was predicted by the model with 70.59% sensitivity and approximately 78% specificity, a median of about 6 months before onset. Most expanded thyroid clonotypes (frequency above 0.001) were also detected in blood, suggesting blood repertoires may reflect thyroid immune responses.

TCR beta CDR3 regions were amplified from RNA transcripts. The TCR CDR3 was subjected to a first round of RT-PCR using the HTBI primer set and the Qiagen OneStep RT-PCR kit. The libraries were constructed in a second round of multiplex PCR and then size-selected and purified. Sequencing of the libraries was done on an Illumina HiSeq2000 using paired-end 100 bp reads. As for how the authors treated the data: SOAPnuke was used to process the raw data, with reads discarded if the reads contained adapters or uncalled bases, had a mean Phred below 15, or lacked an exact constant-primer or identifier match. COPE v1.2.5 was used to merge the high-quality paired reads, and each unique nucleotide sequence was defined as a clonotype. Clonotypes were aligned to IMGT TRBV, TRBD and TRBJ reference segments using MiTCR v1.1. The analysis included only V-J combinations with a frequency above 0.0001, which together covered 98% to 99.2% of the repertoires. The TCS score was defined as the ratio of F50 (clonal expansion) to E x V (chaos), calculated using BLOSUM62-based TCRdist between CDR3 peptides within each V-J. Welch's t-statistics and random forest reduced fewer than 600 V-J features to about 13, which were used in a naive Bayes classifier (R e1071). The public reads were reanalyzed by TCRdb: fastp trimming at Q25, MiXCR alignment, in-frame beta chains only. All rows with the same CDR3 protein become a single entry with the most common DNA and genes. These V and J calls rely on TCRdb rather than the paper's analysis. The sample table contains 250,000 to 300,000 distinct CDR3 sequences; only one count was recorded for less than 15% of them. Roughly 14% of the sample is held by the ten biggest clonotypes.

Hyperthyroidism patients were aged 18 to 65 years and newly diagnosed, with disease duration of less than 2 months. Patients with uncontrolled infections, other autoimmune diseases, pregnancy or lactation were excluded. Clinical symptoms, serum thyroxine and TRAb, thyroid ultrasound, and orbital computed tomography formed the basis for the diagnoses. For progressor patients, blood was drawn at the first diagnosis of hyperthyroidism, before any ophthalmopathy symptoms had appeared. Ficoll-Paque density gradient centrifugation was used to isolate PBMCs from 8 to 10 ml of fresh peripheral blood. Progressor patients were defined as those initially diagnosed with Graves' hyperthyroidism in whom ophthalmopathy developed during follow-up. Total RNA was extracted with Trizol reagent, and quality was checked on an Agilent 2100 Bioanalyzer. From its cysteine to its phenylalanine, the CDR3 spans 18 amino acids. This entry keeps only the CDR3 DNA: 54 bases, framed from base 1. Deletion took 0 bases off V and 0 bases off J, with a span of 16 bases between the germline ends. From a lookup of the germline V gene, CDR1 and CDR2 are SGHRS and YFSETQ.

Only a few counts were recorded for this clonotype. What antigen it recognizes has not been identified. The record has no base qualities; no much larger clone is one base away. This sequence was found in a woman in her thirties or forties with Graves' hyperthyroidism that later progressed to Graves' ophthalmopathy. Sequencing was performed on blood. The chain is made from TRBV5-1 and TRBJ2-1; a confident D gene designation cannot be given. The CDR3 reads as follows: CASSLAEHRSSSYNEQFF. The sequence in DNA is TGCGCCAGCAGCTTGGCCGAACACAGATCGAGCTCCTACAATGAGCAGTTCTTC.